What follows describes a single T cell receptor (beta chain). Its antigen is not known. This specimen belongs to a study of cytomegalovirus exposure and HLA in healthy donors. The overall study: The 100 to 150 validation repertoires and the approximately 640 first-cohort repertoires shared a platform, a later analysis reported. Study results and caveats: Subsequent analysis of the roughly 120 validation repertoires found a tendency for first-cohort TCR clusters to co-occur. In vitro checks showed that a few CMV-associated chains really do target CMV antigens.

Assay used: immunoSEQ multiplex PCR; TCRdb lists only in-frame clones, some missing. The sample lists over 110,000 clones, around 84% occurring once. Unmatched junction bases numbered 7, after V lost 2 bases and J lost 4 bases. This CDR3 comprises 15 residues. Per the germline V gene, CDR1 is SGHTS and CDR2 is YDEGEE. The sample was PBMCs. The V call is TRBV5-8, the J call TRBJ1-1; 8 nucleotides line up with TRBD1. This TCR was recovered from a man aged 18 to 30 in good health and CMV-seropositive. The CDR3 DNA follows: TGTGCCAGCAGCTTAACAGGGGGTCTGAGCACTGAAGCTTTCTTT. Residues: CASSLTGGLSTEAFF.